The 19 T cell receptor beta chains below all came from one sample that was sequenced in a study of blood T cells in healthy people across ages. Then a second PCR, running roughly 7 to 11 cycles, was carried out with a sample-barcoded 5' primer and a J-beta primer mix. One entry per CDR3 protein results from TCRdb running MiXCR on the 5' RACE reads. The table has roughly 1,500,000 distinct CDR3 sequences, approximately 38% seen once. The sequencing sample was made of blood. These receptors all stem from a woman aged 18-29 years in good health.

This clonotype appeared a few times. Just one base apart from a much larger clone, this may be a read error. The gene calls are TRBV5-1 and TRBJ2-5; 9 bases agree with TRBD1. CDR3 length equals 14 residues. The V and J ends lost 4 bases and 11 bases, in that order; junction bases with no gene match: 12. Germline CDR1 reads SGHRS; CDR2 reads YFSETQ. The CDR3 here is CASSTQGADNEQYF. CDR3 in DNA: TGCGCCAGCAGCACACAGGGGGCGGACAATGAGCAGTACTTC.

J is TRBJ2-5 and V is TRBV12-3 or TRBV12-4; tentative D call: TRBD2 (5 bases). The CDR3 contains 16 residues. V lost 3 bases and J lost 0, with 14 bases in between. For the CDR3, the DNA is TGTGCCAGCAGTTTTAGTTCTGGGAGAGACCAAGAGACCCAGTACTTC. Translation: CASSFSSGRDQETQYF.

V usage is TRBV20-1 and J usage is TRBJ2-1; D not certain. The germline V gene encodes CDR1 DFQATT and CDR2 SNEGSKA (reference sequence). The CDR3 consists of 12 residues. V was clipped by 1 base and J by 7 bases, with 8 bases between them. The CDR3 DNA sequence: TGCAGTGCTAGAGGGTTTATGAATGAGCAGTTCTTC. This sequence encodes CSARGFMNEQFF.

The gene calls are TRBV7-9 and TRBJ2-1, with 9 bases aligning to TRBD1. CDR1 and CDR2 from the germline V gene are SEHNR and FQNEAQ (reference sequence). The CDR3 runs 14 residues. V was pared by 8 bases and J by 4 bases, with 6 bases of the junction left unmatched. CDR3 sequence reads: CASRRTGDYNEQFF. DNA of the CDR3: TGTGCCAGCCGCAGGACAGGGGATTACAATGAGCAGTTCTTC. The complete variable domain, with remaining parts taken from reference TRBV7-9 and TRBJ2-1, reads DTGVSQNPRHKITKRGQNVTFRCDPISEHNRLYWYRQTLGQGPEFLTYFQNEAQLEKSRLLSDRFSAERPKGSFSTLEIQRTEQGDSAMYLCASRRTGDYNEQFFGPGTRLTVL.

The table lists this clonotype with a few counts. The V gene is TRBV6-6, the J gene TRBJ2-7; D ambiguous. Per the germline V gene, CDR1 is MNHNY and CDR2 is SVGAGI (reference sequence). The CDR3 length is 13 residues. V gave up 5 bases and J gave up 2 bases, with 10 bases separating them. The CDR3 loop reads CASSDHDTYEQYF. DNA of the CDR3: TGTGCCAGCAGTGACCACGACACCTACGAGCAGTACTTC.

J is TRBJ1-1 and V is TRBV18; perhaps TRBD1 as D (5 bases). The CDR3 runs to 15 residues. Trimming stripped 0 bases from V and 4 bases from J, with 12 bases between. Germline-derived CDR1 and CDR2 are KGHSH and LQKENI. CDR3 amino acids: CASSPPSQGLTEAFF. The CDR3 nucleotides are TGTGCCAGCTCACCACCGTCCCAGGGACTCACTGAAGCTTTCTTT.

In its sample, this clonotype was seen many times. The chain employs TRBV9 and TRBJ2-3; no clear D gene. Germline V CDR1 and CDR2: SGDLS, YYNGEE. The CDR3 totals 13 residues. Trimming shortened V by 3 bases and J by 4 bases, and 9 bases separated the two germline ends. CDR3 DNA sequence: TGTGCCAGCAGCGCATTCCTTTCAGATACGCAGTATTTT. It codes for CASSAFLSDTQYF.

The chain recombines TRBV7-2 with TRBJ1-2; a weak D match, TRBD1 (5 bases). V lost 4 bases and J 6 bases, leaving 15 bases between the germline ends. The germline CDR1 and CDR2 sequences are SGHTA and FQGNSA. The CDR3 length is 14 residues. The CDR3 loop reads CASSSRSTENGYTF. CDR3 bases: TGTGCCAGCAGCTCGCGATCGACAGAGAATGGCTACACCTTC.

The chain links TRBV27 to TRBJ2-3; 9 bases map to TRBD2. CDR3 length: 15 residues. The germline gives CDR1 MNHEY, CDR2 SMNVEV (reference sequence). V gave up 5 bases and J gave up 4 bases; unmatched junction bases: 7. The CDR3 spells CASSILAGSSDTQYF. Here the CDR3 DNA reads TGTGCCAGCAGTATTCTAGCGGGGTCCTCAGATACGCAGTATTTT.

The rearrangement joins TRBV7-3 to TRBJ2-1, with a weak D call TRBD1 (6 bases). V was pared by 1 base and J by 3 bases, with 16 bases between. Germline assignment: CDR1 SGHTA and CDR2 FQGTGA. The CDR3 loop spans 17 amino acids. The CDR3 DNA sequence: TGTGCCAGCAGCTTAAGGGCTGGGGGCCCCTTCTACAATGAGCAGTTCTTC. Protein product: CASSLRAGGPFYNEQFF.

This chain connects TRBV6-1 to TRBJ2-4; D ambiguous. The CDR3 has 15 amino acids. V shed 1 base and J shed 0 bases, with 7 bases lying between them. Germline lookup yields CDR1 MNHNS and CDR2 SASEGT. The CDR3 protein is CASSEGEGAKNIQYF. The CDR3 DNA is TGTGCCAGCAGTGAAGGGGAAGGAGCCAAAAACATTCAGTACTTC.

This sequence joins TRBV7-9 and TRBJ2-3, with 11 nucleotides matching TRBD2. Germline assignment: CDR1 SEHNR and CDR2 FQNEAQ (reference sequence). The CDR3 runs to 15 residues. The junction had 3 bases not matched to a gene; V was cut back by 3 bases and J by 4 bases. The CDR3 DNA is TGTGCCAGCAGCTTGACTAGCGGGGCCCCAGATACGCAGTATTTT. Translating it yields CASSLTSGAPDTQYF.

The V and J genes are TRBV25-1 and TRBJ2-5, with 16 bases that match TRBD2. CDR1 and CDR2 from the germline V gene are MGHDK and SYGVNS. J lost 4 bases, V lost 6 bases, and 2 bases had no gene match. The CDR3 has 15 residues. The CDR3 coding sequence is TGTGCCAGCAGGGGGACTAGCGGGGGGGCAGAGACCCAGTACTTC. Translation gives CASRGTSGGAETQYF.

The CDR3 nucleotides are TGTGCCAGCAGCTTAGTGCGGGGGAGGAGCACTGAAGCTTTCTTT. Translated: CASSLVRGRSTEAFF. This sequence joins TRBV11-2 and TRBJ1-1; weak D call: TRBD1 (5 bases). Germline values: CDR1 SGHAT, CDR2 FQNNGV. Trimming removed 1 base from V and 4 bases from J, with 13 bases in between. The CDR3 extends over 15 amino acids.

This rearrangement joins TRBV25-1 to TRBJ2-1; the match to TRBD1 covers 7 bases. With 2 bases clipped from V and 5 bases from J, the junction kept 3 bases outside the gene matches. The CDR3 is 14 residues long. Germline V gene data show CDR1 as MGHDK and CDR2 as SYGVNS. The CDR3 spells CASSEAGGNNEQFF. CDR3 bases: TGTGCCAGCAGTGAAGCAGGGGGAAACAATGAGCAGTTCTTC.

This CDR3 reads CASNWGASGRGDTQYF. CDR3 DNA: TGCGCCAGCAACTGGGGGGCTAGCGGGAGAGGAGATACGCAGTATTTT. V gene TRBV5-1 combines with J gene TRBJ2-3; 10 positions match TRBD2. The CDR3 loop spans 16 amino acids. CDR1 and CDR2 from the germline V gene are SGHRS and YFSETQ. The trim removed 6 bases at V and 5 bases at J, leaving 12 bases unmatched.

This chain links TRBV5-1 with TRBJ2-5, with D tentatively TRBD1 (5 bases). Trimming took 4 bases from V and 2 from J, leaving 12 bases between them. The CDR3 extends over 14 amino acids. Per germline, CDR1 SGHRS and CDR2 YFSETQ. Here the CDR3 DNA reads TGCGCCAGCAGCCCCGAGGACACGCAAGAGACCCAGTACTTC. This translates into CASSPEDTQETQYF.

The CDR3 coding sequence is TGTGCCAGCGCGCAGCGGAGAGAGACCCAGTACTTC. It translates to CASAQRRETQYF. V usage is TRBV6-1 and J usage is TRBJ2-7; a weak D match, TRBD2 (5 bases). The J call may not be correct, given that the DNA end is closer to TRBJ2-5. The germline gives CDR1 MNHNS, CDR2 SASEGT. This CDR3 has 12 amino acids.

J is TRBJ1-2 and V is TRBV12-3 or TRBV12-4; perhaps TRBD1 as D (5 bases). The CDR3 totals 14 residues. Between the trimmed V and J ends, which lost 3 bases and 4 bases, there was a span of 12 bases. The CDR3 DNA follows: TGTGCCAGCAGTTTCGGGGGACGGAGCTATGGCTACACCTTC. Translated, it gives CASSFGGRSYGYTF.